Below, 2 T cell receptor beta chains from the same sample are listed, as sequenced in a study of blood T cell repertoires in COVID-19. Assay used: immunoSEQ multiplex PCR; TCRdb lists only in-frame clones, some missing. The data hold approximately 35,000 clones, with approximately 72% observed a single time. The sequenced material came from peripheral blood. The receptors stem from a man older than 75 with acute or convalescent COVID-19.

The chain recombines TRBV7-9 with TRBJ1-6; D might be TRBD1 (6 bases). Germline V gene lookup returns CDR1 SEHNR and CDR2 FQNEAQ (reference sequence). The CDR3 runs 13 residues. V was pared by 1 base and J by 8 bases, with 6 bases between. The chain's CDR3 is CASSLEGDSPLHF. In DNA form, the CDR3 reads TGTGCCAGCAGCTTAGAGGGGGATTCACCCCTCCACTTT.

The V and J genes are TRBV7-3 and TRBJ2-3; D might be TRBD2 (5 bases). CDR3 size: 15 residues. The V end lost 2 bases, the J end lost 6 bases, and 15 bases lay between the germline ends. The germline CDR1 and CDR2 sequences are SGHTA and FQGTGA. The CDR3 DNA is TGTGCCAGCAGCTTAGGTCTAGCATTAGTGGATACGCAGTATTTT. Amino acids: CASSLGLALVDTQYF.